The 27 T cell receptor beta chains below were found in one sample sequenced in a study of identical twins. TCRdb recomputed calls from the 5' RACE reads with MiXCR, one row per CDR3 protein. The data contain roughly 770,000 distinct CDR3 sequences, 18% of them singletons. These sequences were also reported in another study, on T cells expressing NK-cell markers.

The sequenced sample consisted of PBMCs. The receptors come from a woman aged 18-30 years in good health.

This clonotype was seen only a few times. V usage is TRBV9 and J usage is TRBJ2-1, with D possibly TRBD2 on 6 matching bases. Looked up from germline, CDR1 is SGDLS and CDR2 is YYNGEE. This CDR3 is 14 amino acids long. V dropped 4 bases and J dropped 5 bases, with 13 bases sitting between them. The CDR3 spells CASSPGEWHNEQFF. The CDR3 region has the DNA TGTGCCAGCAGCCCGGGGGAGTGGCACAATGAGCAGTTCTTC.

Written as DNA, the CDR3 is TGTGCCAGCAGCCCCGGACTAGCGGGGGGGCCGGCCGAGACCCAGTACTTC. It yields the protein CASSPGLAGGPAETQYF. The V call is TRBV3-1, the J call TRBJ2-5; 15 bases align to TRBD2. The CDR3 totals 17 residues. The germline V gene has CDR1 LGHDT and CDR2 YNNKEL (reference sequence). Losses at the gene ends were 4 bases for V and 5 bases for J; bases not matched to a gene: 8.

This chain connects TRBV7-6 to TRBJ1-1, with TRBD1 as a possible D gene (5 bases). The CDR3 contains 14 residues. From germline, CDR1 is SGHVS and CDR2 FNYEAQ. Trimming took 3 bases from V and 2 from J, leaving 10 bases between them. The CDR3 is CASSLGGDNTEAFF. In DNA, the CDR3 is TGTGCCAGCAGCTTGGGTGGGGACAACACTGAAGCTTTCTTT.

The DNA for the CDR3 is TGCAGTGCTACGGGGGCGGGACCCCTTTCAGTTCAGTACTTC. Translating gives CSATGAGPLSVQYF. V and J are TRBV20-1 and TRBJ2-4; the D call may be TRBD1 or TRBD2 (6 bases each). CDR1 DFQATT and CDR2 SNEGSKA come from the germline V gene (reference sequence). Trimming took off 4 bases at V and 11 bases at J, with 21 bases between the two ends. There are 14 residues in the CDR3.

This clonotype appeared a few times. This chain joins TRBV4-3 and TRBJ2-7; no reliable D call. Germline assignment: CDR1 LGHNA and CDR2 YSLEER. The CDR3 has 15 residues. Between the trimmed V and J ends, which lost 0 bases and 2 bases, there was a span of 11 bases. For the CDR3, the DNA is TGCGCCAGCAGCCAAGATCCTAAGGGAACCTACGAGCAGTACTTC. It is translated as CASSQDPKGTYEQYF.

The sample holds a few counts of this clonotype. The chain carries TRBV19 and TRBJ2-7, with D maybe TRBD1 (6 bases). The germline V and J ends were trimmed by 5 bases and 0 bases, with 14 bases remaining between them. The CDR3 is 15 amino acids. Germline assignment: CDR1 LNHDA and CDR2 SQIVND (reference sequence). CDR3: CASSDAKDSSYEQYF. The CDR3 DNA sequence: TGTGCCAGTAGTGACGCGAAGGACAGCTCCTACGAGCAGTACTTC.

The CDR3 spells CASSVGGLDEQFF. The CDR3 DNA sequence: TGTGCCAGCAGCGTAGGAGGGCTCGATGAGCAGTTCTTC. The chain carries TRBV9 and TRBJ2-1; D is possibly TRBD2 (5 bases). CDR1 is SGDLS, CDR2 YYNGEE, per germline. CDR3 size: 13 residues. The V gene lost 0 bases and the J gene lost 8 bases, with 9 bases spanning the gap.

The J gene is TRBJ2-7, the V gene TRBV29-1; 11 bases line up with TRBD2. Unmatched junction bases numbered 13, after V lost 7 bases and J lost 5 bases. Germline V gene sequence: CDR1 SQVTM, CDR2 ANQGSEA. The CDR3 totals 15 residues. CDR3: CSAHLTSGRADEQYF. The CDR3, as DNA: TGCAGCGCCCATCTTACTAGCGGGAGAGCGGACGAGCAGTACTTC.

The sample holds a few counts of this clonotype. V is TRBV7-9 and J is TRBJ1-6, with unresolved D. The CDR3 has 12 residues. Trimming cost V 0 bases and J 14 bases, with 8 bases left between them. Germline loops: CDR1 SEHNR, CDR2 FQNEAQ (reference sequence). The CDR3 DNA follows: TGTGCCAGCAGCTTAGCGTTACGTGCCCTCCACTTT. Residues: CASSLALRALHF.

This clonotype was seen only a few times. This chain connects TRBV5-1 to TRBJ1-4, with 7 bases matching TRBD1. V lost 1 base, J lost 8 bases, and 11 bases stayed unmatched. This CDR3 has 16 residues. Germline values: CDR1 SGHRS, CDR2 YFSETQ. The CDR3 region has the DNA TGCGCCAGCAGCTTGTTGGGCCAGGGGGGCAGCGAAAAACTGTTTTTT. Translated: CASSLLGQGGSEKLFF.

This clonotype was seen only a few times. The CDR3 reads CSVEGQALSYNEQFF. CDR3 bases: TGCAGCGTTGAAGGTCAGGCCCTCTCCTACAATGAGCAGTTCTTC. The chain employs TRBV29-1 and TRBJ2-1; D not resolved. Looked up from germline, CDR1 is SQVTM and CDR2 is ANQGSEA. This CDR3 comprises 15 residues. Trimming left V 1 base short and J 0 bases short, with 10 bases between.

V usage is TRBV20-1 and J usage is TRBJ2-2, with TRBD2 matching 13 bases. CDR1 is DFQATT, CDR2 SNEGSKA, per germline (reference sequence). V was clipped by 4 bases and J by 2 bases; unmatched bases: 7. This CDR3 contains 17 residues. Here the CDR3 DNA reads TGCAGTGCTACCTTACTAGCGGGAGGGACCAACACCGGGGAGCTGTTTTTT. Its translation: CSATLLAGGTNTGELFF.

The J gene is TRBJ2-3, the V gene TRBV3-1; D remains ambiguous. Trimming took 5 bases from V and 0 from J, leaving 9 bases between them. This CDR3 has 14 amino acids. From germline, CDR1 is LGHDT and CDR2 YNNKEL (reference sequence). The DNA for the CDR3 is TGTGCCAGCAGCGAAACATCTAGCACAGATACGCAGTATTTT. Protein product: CASSETSSTDTQYF.

The chain has TRBV25-1 and TRBJ2-5; D ambiguous. Trimming took 4 bases from V and 5 from J, leaving 8 bases between them. The CDR3 covers 12 residues. Germline-derived CDR1 and CDR2 are MGHDK and SYGVNS. CDR3 loop: CASSVGRETQYF. The DNA for the CDR3 is TGTGCCAGCAGTGTCGGTCGGGAGACCCAGTACTTC.

Only a few counts were recorded for this clonotype. The chain links TRBV7-8 to TRBJ2-1; 10 nucleotides match TRBD1. Germline-derived CDR1 and CDR2 are SGHVS and FQNEAQ. Trimming took 2 bases from V and 3 from J; bases not matched to a gene: 10. The CDR3 is 18 residues long. In nucleotides, the CDR3 is TGTGCCAGCAGCTTACCGGGACAGGGGCAGCGGTTCTACAATGAGCAGTTCTTC. Protein product: CASSLPGQGQRFYNEQFF.

J is TRBJ2-1 and V is TRBV10-1, with D possibly being TRBD1 (5 bases). V lost 4 bases to trimming and J lost 10 bases, with 17 bases between them. The length of the CDR3 is 14 residues. Germline V CDR1 and CDR2: WNHNN, SYGVQD (reference sequence). The CDR3 coding sequence is TGCGCCAGCAGTGTTGGGGCCAGCCTGGGCGAGCAGTTCTTC. It is translated as CASSVGASLGEQFF.

This clonotype occurred a few times. V and J are TRBV12-3 or TRBV12-4 and TRBJ2-4; 13 nucleotides match TRBD2. V was clipped by 4 bases and J by 0 bases; unmatched bases: 3. This CDR3 has 17 amino acids. CDR3 amino acids: CASSWGTSGIAKNIQYF. CDR3 bases: TGTGCCAGCAGTTGGGGGACTAGCGGGATAGCCAAAAACATTCAGTACTTC.

This clonotype was picked up many times. This chain uses TRBV7-2 with TRBJ1-2; D is ambiguous. V dropped 5 bases and J dropped 4 bases, with 11 bases sitting between them. Germline V gives CDR1 SGHTA, CDR2 FQGNSA. The CDR3 is made up of 13 amino acids. The CDR3 protein is CASSPPGGYGYTF. CDR3 nucleotides: TGTGCCAGCAGCCCCCCGGGTGGCTATGGCTACACCTTC.

In DNA, the CDR3 is TGCAGTGCCCACTCTGGGTCAGGGAATGAAAAACTGTTTTTT. Translated, it gives CSAHSGSGNEKLFF. The chain joins TRBV20-1 to TRBJ1-4; possibly TRBD1 for D (5 bases). Per germline, CDR1 DFQATT and CDR2 SNEGSKA (reference sequence). The V and J ends lost 6 bases and 5 bases respectively, with 16 bases between them. The CDR3 has 14 amino acids.

The chain combines TRBV7-2 with TRBJ2-7, with D possibly called TRBD1 or TRBD2 (5 bases each). From germline, CDR1 is SGHTA and CDR2 FQGNSA. The ends were cut back, 1 base at V and 5 bases at J, with 21 bases in the middle. The CDR3 spans 17 residues. The CDR3 coding sequence is TGTGCCAGCAGCTTAGGGCGTGGGCGGGCCCACAGGAACGAGCAGTACTTC. It encodes CASSLGRGRAHRNEQYF.

This clonotype showed up just a few times. The chain employs TRBV6-5 and TRBJ1-2, with 7 nucleotides matching TRBD1. The junction had 6 bases not matched to a gene; V was cut back by 2 bases and J by 0 bases. Germline-derived CDR1 and CDR2 are MNHEY and SVGAGI. The CDR3 covers 16 residues. In DNA form, the CDR3 reads TGTGCCAGCAGTTACGAGGACAGGCCCTCTAACTATGGCTACACCTTC. Residues: CASSYEDRPSNYGYTF.

Only a few counts were recorded for this clonotype. The rearrangement links TRBV4-1 to TRBJ1-2; no reliable D call. Germline loops: CDR1 MGHRA, CDR2 YSYEKL. Trimming took 1 base from V and 8 from J, leaving 20 bases between them. The CDR3 extends over 16 amino acids. The CDR3 is CASSQGTRRIGWGYTF. CDR3 coding DNA: TGCGCCAGCAGCCAAGGGACCCGTCGAATAGGATGGGGCTACACCTTC.

The V and J genes are TRBV12-3 or TRBV12-4 and TRBJ2-5; 7 bases match TRBD1. The CDR3 has 13 residues. After removal of 6 bases from V and 1 base from J, the junction contained 2 bases not matched to a gene. The CDR3 sequence is CASSGDSQETQYF. The CDR3 coding sequence is TGTGCCAGCAGCGGGGACAGCCAAGAGACCCAGTACTTC.

The chain uses TRBV20-1 and TRBJ2-1; 10 positions agree with TRBD1. Per the germline V gene, CDR1 is DFQATT and CDR2 is SNEGSKA (reference sequence). V was clipped by 5 bases and J by 7 bases; unmatched bases: 8. The CDR3 loop spans 14 amino acids. The CDR3 loop is CSALRDRGWNEQFF. The CDR3 DNA sequence: TGCAGTGCTCTCCGGGACAGGGGATGGAATGAGCAGTTCTTC.

J is TRBJ2-7 and V is TRBV5-6, with TRBD2 matching 10 bases. With V trimmed by 0 bases and J by 3 bases, 3 bases remained unmatched. The CDR3 extends over 15 amino acids. Germline-derived CDR1 and CDR2 are SGHDT and YYEEEE. CDR3 DNA: TGTGCCAGCAGCTTGGGGGGACTAGCGTTCTACGAGCAGTACTTC. It translates to CASSLGGLAFYEQYF.

V usage is TRBV12-3 or TRBV12-4 and J usage is TRBJ2-5; weak D call: TRBD1 (5 bases). With 8 bases removed from V and 3 bases from J, the gap between germline ends came to 19 bases. The CDR3 loop spans 15 amino acids. The CDR3 loop reads CASCSLGFREETQYF. The CDR3 bases are TGTGCCAGCTGCTCCCTTGGTTTCAGGGAAGAGACCCAGTACTTC.

In its sample, this clonotype was seen a few times. CDR3 DNA: TGTGCCAGCAGCTCCGGACTAGCGGCCGGCAATGAGCAGTTCTTC. This translates into CASSSGLAAGNEQFF. The chain has TRBV7-3 and TRBJ2-1; TRBD2 matches at 10 bases. Germline V gene lookup returns CDR1 SGHTA and CDR2 FQGTGA. The CDR3 is 15 residues long. V trimming: 4 bases; J trimming: 6 bases; junction bases outside the gene matches: 6.